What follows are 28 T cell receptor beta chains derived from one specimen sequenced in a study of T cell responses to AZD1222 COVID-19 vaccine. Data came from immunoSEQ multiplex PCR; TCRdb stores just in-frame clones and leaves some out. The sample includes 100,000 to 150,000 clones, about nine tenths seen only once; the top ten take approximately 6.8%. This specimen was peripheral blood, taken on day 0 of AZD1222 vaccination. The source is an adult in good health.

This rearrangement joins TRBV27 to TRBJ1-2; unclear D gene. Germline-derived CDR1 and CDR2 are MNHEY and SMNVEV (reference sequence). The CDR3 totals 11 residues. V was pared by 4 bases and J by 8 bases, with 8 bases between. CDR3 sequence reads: CASSSAGGYTF. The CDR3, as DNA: TGTGCCAGCAGTTCGGCGGGCGGCTACACCTTC.

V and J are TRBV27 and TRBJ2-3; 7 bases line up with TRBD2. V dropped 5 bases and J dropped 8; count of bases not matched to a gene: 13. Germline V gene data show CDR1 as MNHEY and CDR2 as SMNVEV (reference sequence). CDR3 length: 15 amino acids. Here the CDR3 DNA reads TGTGCCAGCAGTCACCGGACTAGACAGTTTGGTACGCAGTATTTT. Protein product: CASSHRTRQFGTQYF.

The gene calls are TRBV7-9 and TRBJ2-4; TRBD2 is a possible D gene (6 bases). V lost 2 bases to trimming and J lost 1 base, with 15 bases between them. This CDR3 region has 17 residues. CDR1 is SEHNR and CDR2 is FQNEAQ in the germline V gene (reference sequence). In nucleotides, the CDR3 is TGTGCCAGCAGCTTACTTTCGGGGGTCCGGGCCAAAAACATTCAGTACTTC. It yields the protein CASSLLSGVRAKNIQYF.

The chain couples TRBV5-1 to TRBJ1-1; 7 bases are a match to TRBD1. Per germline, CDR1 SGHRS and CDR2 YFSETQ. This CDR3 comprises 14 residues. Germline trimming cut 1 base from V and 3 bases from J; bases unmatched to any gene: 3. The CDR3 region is CASSLTTGDTEAFF. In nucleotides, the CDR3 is TGCGCCAGCAGCTTGACCACAGGGGACACTGAAGCTTTCTTT.

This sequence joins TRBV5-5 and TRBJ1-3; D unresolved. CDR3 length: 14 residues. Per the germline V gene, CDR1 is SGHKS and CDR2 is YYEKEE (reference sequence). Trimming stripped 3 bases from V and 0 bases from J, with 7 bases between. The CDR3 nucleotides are TGTGCCAGCAGCTCTCTCTCCTCTGGAAACACCATATATTTT. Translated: CASSSLSSGNTIYF.

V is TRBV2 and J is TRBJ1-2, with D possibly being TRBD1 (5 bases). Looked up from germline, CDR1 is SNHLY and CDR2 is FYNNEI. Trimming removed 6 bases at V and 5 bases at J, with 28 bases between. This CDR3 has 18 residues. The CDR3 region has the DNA TGTGCCAGCAGCGCAAGGACCCCCACGGGGGGTGGTCTATATGGCTACACCTTC. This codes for CASSARTPTGGGLYGYTF.

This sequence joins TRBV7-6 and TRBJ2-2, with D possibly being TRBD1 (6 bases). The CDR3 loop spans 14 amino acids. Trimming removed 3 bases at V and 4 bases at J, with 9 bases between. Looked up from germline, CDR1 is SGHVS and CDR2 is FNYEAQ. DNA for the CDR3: TGTGCCAGCAGCTTCACAGGGTTCACCGGGGAGCTGTTTTTT. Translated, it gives CASSFTGFTGELFF.

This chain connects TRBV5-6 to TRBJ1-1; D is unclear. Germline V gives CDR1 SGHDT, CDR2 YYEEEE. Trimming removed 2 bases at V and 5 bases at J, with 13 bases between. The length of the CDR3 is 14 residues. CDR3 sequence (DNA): TGTGCCAGCAGCTTAAGGGCGCTTTGGACTGAAGCTTTCTTT. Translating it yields CASSLRALWTEAFF.

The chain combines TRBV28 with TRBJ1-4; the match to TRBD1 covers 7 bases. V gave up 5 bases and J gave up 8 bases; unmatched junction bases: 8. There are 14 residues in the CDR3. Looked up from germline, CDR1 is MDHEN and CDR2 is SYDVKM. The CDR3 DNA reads TGTGCCAGCAGTGACGACAGGGATGGGGAAAAACTGTTTTTT. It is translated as CASSDDRDGEKLFF.

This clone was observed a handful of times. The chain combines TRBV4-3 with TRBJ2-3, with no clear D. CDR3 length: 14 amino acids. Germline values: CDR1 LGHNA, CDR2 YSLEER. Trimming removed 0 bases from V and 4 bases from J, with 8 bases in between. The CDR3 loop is CASSQEGLADTQYF. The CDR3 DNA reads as TGCGCCAGCAGCCAAGAGGGGTTAGCAGATACGCAGTATTTT.

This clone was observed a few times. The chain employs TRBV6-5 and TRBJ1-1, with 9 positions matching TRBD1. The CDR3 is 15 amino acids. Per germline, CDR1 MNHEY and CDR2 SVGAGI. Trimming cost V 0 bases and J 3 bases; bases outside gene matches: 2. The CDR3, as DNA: TGTGCCAGCAGTTACTCGCGGACAGGGGACACTGAAGCTTTCTTT. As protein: CASSYSRTGDTEAFF.

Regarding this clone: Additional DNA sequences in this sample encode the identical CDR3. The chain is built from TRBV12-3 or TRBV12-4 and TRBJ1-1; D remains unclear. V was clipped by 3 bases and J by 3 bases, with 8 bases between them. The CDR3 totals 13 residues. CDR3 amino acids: CASSLLGDTEAFF. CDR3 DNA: TGTGCCAGCAGTTTGCTTGGAGACACTGAAGCTTTCTTT.

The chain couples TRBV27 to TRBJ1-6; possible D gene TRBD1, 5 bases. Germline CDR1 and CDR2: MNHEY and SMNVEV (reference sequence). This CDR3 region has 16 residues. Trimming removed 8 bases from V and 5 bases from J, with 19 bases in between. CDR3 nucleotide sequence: TGTGCCAGCGCCGTACCAAACAGGAAAAATAATTCACCCCTCCACTTT. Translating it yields CASAVPNRKNNSPLHF.

The CDR3 bases are TGCGCCAGCAGCCAAGTAAGAGGGAGCACTGAAGCTTTCTTT. Protein product: CASSQVRGSTEAFF. The chain is built from TRBV4-1 and TRBJ1-1; no clear D. Germline-derived CDR1 and CDR2 are MGHRA and YSYEKL. The V gene lost 1 base and the J gene lost 4 bases, with 10 bases spanning the gap. The CDR3 length is 14 residues.

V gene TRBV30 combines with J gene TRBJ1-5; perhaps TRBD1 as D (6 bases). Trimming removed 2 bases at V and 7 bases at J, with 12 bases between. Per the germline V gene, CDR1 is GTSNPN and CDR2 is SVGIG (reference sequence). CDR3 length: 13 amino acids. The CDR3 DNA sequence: TGTGCCTGGAGTTGGGGCAGGGGCCAGCCCCAGCATTTT. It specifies CAWSWGRGQPQHF.

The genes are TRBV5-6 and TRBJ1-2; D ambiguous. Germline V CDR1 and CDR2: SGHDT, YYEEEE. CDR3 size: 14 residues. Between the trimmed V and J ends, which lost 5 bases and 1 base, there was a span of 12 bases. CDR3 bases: TGTGCCAGCAGTAAGAAGCTGATTAACTATGGCTACACCTTC. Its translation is CASSKKLINYGYTF. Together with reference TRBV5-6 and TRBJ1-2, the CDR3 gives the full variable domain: DAGVTQSPTHLIKTRGQQVTLRCSPKSGHDTVSWYQQALGQGPQFIFQYYEEEERQRGNFPDRFSGHQFPNYSSELNVNALLLGDSALYLCASSKKLINYGYTFGSGTRLTVV.

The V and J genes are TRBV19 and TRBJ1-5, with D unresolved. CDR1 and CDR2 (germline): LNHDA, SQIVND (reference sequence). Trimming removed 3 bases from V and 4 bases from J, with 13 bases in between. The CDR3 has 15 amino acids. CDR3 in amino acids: CASSIPSSGNQPQHF. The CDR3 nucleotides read TGTGCCAGTAGTATCCCGTCTTCGGGAAATCAGCCCCAGCATTTT.

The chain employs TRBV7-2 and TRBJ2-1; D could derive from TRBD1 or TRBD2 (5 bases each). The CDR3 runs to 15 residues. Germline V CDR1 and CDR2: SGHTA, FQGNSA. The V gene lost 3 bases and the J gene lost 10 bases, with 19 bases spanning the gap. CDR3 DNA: TGTGCCAGCAGCTTCGGGACCACCCCGAGTAGGGAGCAGTTCTTC. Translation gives CASSFGTTPSREQFF.

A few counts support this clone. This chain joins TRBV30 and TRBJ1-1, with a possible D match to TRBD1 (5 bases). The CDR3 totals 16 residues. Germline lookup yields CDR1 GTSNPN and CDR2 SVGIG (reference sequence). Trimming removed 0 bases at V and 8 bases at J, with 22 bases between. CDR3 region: CAWSVPLRAFRNEAFF. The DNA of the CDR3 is TGTGCCTGGAGTGTACCCCTCAGGGCTTTTAGAAACGAAGCTTTCTTT.

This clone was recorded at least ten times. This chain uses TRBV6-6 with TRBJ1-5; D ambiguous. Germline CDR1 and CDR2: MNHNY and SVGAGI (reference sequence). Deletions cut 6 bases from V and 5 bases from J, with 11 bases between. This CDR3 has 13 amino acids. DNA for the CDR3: TGTGCCAGCAGCCCCGACAAGTATCAGCCCCAGCATTTT. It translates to CASSPDKYQPQHF.

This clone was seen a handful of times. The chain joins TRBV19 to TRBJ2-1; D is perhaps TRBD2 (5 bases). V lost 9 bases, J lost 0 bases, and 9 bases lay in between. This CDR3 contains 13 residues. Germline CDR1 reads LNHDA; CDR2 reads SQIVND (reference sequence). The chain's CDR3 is CASLAGSYNEQFF. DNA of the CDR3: TGTGCCAGCCTGGCGGGCTCCTACAATGAGCAGTTCTTC.

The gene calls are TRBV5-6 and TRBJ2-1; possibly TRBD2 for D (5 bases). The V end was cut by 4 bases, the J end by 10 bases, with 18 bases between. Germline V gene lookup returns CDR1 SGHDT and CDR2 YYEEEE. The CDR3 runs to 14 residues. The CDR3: CASSEIGARGEQFF. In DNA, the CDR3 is TGTGCCAGCAGCGAAATCGGAGCCCGAGGGGAGCAGTTCTTC.

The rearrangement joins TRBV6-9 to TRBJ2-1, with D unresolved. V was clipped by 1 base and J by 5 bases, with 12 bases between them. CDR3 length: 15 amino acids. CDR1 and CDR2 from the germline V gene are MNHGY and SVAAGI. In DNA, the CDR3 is TGTGCCAGCAGTTATTTCACGGCCCAAAACAATGAGCAGTTCTTC. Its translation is CASSYFTAQNNEQFF.

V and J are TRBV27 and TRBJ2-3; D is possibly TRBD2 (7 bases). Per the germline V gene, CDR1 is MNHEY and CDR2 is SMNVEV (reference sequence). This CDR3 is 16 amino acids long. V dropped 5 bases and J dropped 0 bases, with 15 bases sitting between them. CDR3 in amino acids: CASSLRGPPSTDTQYF. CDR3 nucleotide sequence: TGTGCCAGCAGTCTGCGGGGGCCTCCGAGCACAGATACGCAGTATTTT.

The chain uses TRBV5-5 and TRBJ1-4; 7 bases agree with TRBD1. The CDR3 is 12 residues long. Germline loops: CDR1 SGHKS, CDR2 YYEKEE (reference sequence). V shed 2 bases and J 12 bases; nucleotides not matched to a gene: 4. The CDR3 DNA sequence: TGTGCCAGCAGCTTACATGACAGGGAACTGTTTTTT. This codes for CASSLHDRELFF.

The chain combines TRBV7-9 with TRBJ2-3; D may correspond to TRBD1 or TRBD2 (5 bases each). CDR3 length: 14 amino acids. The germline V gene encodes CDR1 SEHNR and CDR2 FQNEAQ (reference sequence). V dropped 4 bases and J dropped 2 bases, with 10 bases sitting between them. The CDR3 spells CASSSGLLTDTQYF. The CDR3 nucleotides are TGTGCCAGCAGCTCGGGGCTCCTCACAGATACGCAGTATTTT.

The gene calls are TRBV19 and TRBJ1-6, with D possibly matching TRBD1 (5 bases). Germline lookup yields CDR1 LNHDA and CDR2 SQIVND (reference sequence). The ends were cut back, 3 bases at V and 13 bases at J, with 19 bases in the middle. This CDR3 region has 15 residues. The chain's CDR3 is CASSMGTGLGRPLHF. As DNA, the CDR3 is TGTGCCAGTAGTATGGGGACCGGGTTAGGGCGGCCCCTCCACTTT.

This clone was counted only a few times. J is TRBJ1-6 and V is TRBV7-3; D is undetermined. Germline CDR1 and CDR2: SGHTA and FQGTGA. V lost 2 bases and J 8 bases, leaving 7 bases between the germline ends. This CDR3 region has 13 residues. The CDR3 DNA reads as TGTGCCAGCAGCTTATACGCAGATTCACCCCTCCACTTT. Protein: CASSLYADSPLHF.